A single sample is the source of the 29 T cell receptor beta chains below, sequenced in a study of CD8 T cells in ankylosing spondylitis. The study's findings and limits: About 8 highly homologous variants made up a TCR beta motif, and this motif appeared characteristic of ankylosing spondylitis blood.

No cognate antigen is known for these TCRs. From the 5' RACE reads, TCRdb called clonotypes with MiXCR, one entry per CDR3 protein. The table lists about 460,000 distinct CDR3 sequences, 5.3% of them singletons, with under 4.5% in the top ten. The source material was blood, either unsorted or a sorted T cell fraction (not recorded which). These receptor sequences come from a male donor with ankylosing spondylitis.

This clonotype was detected many times. The rearrangement uses TRBV7-9 and TRBJ1-4; 9 nucleotides match TRBD1. J gave up 7 bases and V 0 bases, and 6 bases lay outside the gene matches. The germline gives CDR1 SEHNR, CDR2 FQNEAQ (reference sequence). The CDR3 contains 16 residues. DNA for the CDR3: TGTGCCAGCAGCTTAGCCGGACAGGGGATCGGTGAAAAACTGTTTTTT. Translated: CASSLAGQGIGEKLFF.

This clonotype was found many times. The chain combines TRBV7-2 with TRBJ1-1, with unresolved D. The germline V and J ends were trimmed by 5 bases and 0 bases, with 16 bases remaining between them. CDR1 is SGHTA and CDR2 is FQGNSA in the germline V gene. The CDR3 runs 16 residues. The DNA for the CDR3 is TGTGCCAGCAGCCTCACCACCACTCAGGTGAACACTGAAGCTTTCTTT. It codes for CASSLTTTQVNTEAFF.

The genes are TRBV7-3 and TRBJ2-1; possible D gene TRBD2, 6 bases. V was clipped by 0 bases and J by 0 bases, with 9 bases between them. There are 16 residues in the CDR3. In germline, CDR1 is SGHTA, CDR2 FQGTGA. Here the CDR3 DNA reads TGTGCCAGCAGCTTAACCGGACTACCCTCCTACAATGAGCAGTTCTTC. Protein: CASSLTGLPSYNEQFF.

This clonotype has only a few counts. V gene TRBV7-2 combines with J gene TRBJ2-1; 8 nucleotides match TRBD1. With V trimmed by 5 bases and J by 4 bases, 10 bases remained unmatched. The CDR3 loop spans 16 amino acids. Germline assignment: CDR1 SGHTA and CDR2 FQGNSA. CDR3 bases: TGTGCCAGCAGCCCAAGGATCACAGGGGGGTACAATGAGCAGTTCTTC. Protein sequence: CASSPRITGGYNEQFF.

The sample holds a few counts of this clonotype. The V call is TRBV3-1, the J call TRBJ2-3; 8 bases agree with TRBD2. The CDR3 has 18 amino acids. The ends lost 3 bases at V and 4 bases at J; junction bases unmatched: 15. Per the germline V gene, CDR1 is LGHDT and CDR2 is YNNKEL (reference sequence). Here the CDR3 reads CASSHGRGGGGLADTQYF. In nucleotides, the CDR3 is TGTGCCAGCAGCCACGGAAGGGGGGGCGGGGGGTTAGCAGATACGCAGTATTTT.

This clonotype was counted a few times. This chain joins TRBV11-2 and TRBJ2-1; TRBD2 agrees at 9 bases. The length of the CDR3 is 21 residues. Looked up from germline, CDR1 is SGHAT and CDR2 is FQNNGV. V lost 5 bases and J lost 0; bases outside the gene matches: 20. CDR3 DNA: TGTGCCAGCAGCCGCGGACGGGCGGGCCAGAGCGGGAGGCGCTCCTACAATGAGCAGTTCTTC. It yields the protein CASSRGRAGQSGRRSYNEQFF.

This clonotype was detected many times. V is TRBV7-2 and J is TRBJ2-6; D is unresolved. This CDR3 contains 15 residues. V lost 2 bases and J lost 9, with 14 bases in between. CDR1 is SGHTA and CDR2 is FQGNSA in the germline V gene. CDR3 protein: CASSLLGSGGNVLTF. As DNA, the CDR3 is TGTGCCAGCAGCTTATTAGGCAGTGGTGGCAACGTCCTGACTTTC.

This clonotype came up many times. The V gene is TRBV10-3, the J gene TRBJ2-1; 7 positions agree with TRBD2. Unmatched junction bases numbered 15, after V lost 11 bases and J lost 5 bases. The CDR3 length is 15 residues. The V gene's germline CDR1 is ENHRY and CDR2 SYGVKD. This CDR3 reads CAAQSLAAAHNEQFF. The CDR3, as DNA: TGTGCCGCCCAGTCGCTAGCGGCGGCCCACAATGAGCAGTTCTTC.

This clonotype has at least ten counts. The V and J genes are TRBV5-1 and TRBJ2-7; TRBD2 aligns across 12 bases. Germline CDR1 SGHRS, CDR2 YFSETQ. V was pared by 4 bases and J by 1 base, with 0 bases of the junction left unmatched. The CDR3 is made up of 14 amino acids. CDR3 residues: CASSGLAGSYEQYF. The CDR3 nucleotides are TGCGCCAGCAGCGGACTAGCGGGATCCTACGAGCAGTACTTC.

This clonotype was counted at least ten times. The chain links TRBV20-1 to TRBJ2-1, with D perhaps matching TRBD2 (5 bases). CDR3 length: 14 amino acids. Trimming pared 2 bases from V and 0 bases from J, leaving 8 bases between. The V gene's germline CDR1 is DFQATT and CDR2 SNEGSKA (reference sequence). DNA of the CDR3: TGCAGTGCTAGAAGCCGGGACTCCTACAATGAGCAGTTCTTC. Amino acids: CSARSRDSYNEQFF.

This clonotype was found a few times. The rearrangement uses TRBV28 and TRBJ1-5, with D perhaps TRBD1 (5 bases). The V and J ends lost 2 bases and 3 bases respectively, with 11 bases between them. The CDR3 runs to 15 residues. The germline CDR1 and CDR2 sequences are MDHEN and SYDVKM. CDR3 sequence: CASSLEGAFNQPQHF. The CDR3 DNA is TGTGCCAGCAGTTTAGAAGGGGCCTTCAATCAGCCCCAGCATTTT. Drawing the rest from reference TRBV28 and TRBJ1-5, the complete variable domain is DVKVTQSSRYLVKRTGEKVFLECVQDMDHENMFWYRQDPGLGLRLIYFSYDVKMKEKGDIPEGYSVSREKKERFSLILESASTNQTSMYLCASSLEGAFNQPQHFGDGTRLSIL.

This clonotype was observed at least ten times. V and J are TRBV18 and TRBJ1-5; D gene uncertain. Trimming removed 4 bases at V and 8 bases at J, with 12 bases between. CDR1 and CDR2 (germline): KGHSH, LQKENI. The CDR3 has 13 amino acids. As DNA, the CDR3 is TGTGCCAGCTCACTTATACCGGAGGAGCCCCAGCATTTT. As protein: CASSLIPEEPQHF.

Many counts were recorded for this clonotype. The chain has TRBV6-5 and TRBJ1-1; D ambiguous. There are 14 residues in the CDR3. Trimming stripped 4 bases from V and 3 bases from J, with 12 bases between. Germline V CDR1 and CDR2: MNHEY, SVGAGI. The CDR3 nucleotides read TGTGCCAGCAGTTCCCCCGGGATATACACTGAAGCTTTCTTT. Translation: CASSSPGIYTEAFF.

The sample holds many counts of this clonotype. The rearrangement uses TRBV5-1 and TRBJ2-7, with D perhaps TRBD2 (6 bases). Germline-derived CDR1 and CDR2 are SGHRS and YFSETQ. The CDR3 has 15 residues. V lost 7 bases to trimming and J lost 2 bases, with 19 bases between them. In DNA, the CDR3 is TGCGCCAGCGCCCCAGGAGGGACGAGAGCCTACGAGCAGTACTTC. This sequence encodes CASAPGGTRAYEQYF.

This clonotype was observed many times. V gene TRBV5-4 combines with J gene TRBJ2-1; D is ambiguous. CDR1 is SGHNT and CDR2 is YYREEE in the germline V gene (reference sequence). V lost 5 bases and J lost 3, with 15 bases in between. The CDR3 sequence is 15 residues long. The CDR3 region is CASSPVPRNYNEQFF. CDR3 bases: TGTGCCAGCAGTCCCGTCCCGAGAAACTACAATGAGCAGTTCTTC.

This clonotype showed up many times. The V call is TRBV20-1, the J call TRBJ1-5; no reliable D call. The germline CDR1 and CDR2 sequences are DFQATT and SNEGSKA (reference sequence). This CDR3 has 15 amino acids. The germline V and J ends were trimmed by 4 bases and 2 bases, with 15 bases remaining between them. CDR3 coding DNA: TGCAGTGCTACCTTGAGAGGGCCCGGCAATCAGCCCCAGCATTTT. Its protein product is CSATLRGPGNQPQHF.

This clonotype was counted between two and nine times. CDR3 loop: CASSSTGGRSGYEQYF. DNA of the CDR3: TGTGCCAGCAGCTCGACAGGGGGTCGCTCTGGTTACGAGCAGTACTTC. This chain connects TRBV11-2 to TRBJ2-7; 9 nucleotides match TRBD1. V dropped 4 bases and J dropped 4; count of bases not matched to a gene: 11. Germline V lookup: CDR1 SGHAT, CDR2 FQNNGV. The CDR3 is 16 residues long. The full variable domain, completed using reference TRBV11-2 and TRBJ2-7, is EAGVAQSPRYKIIEKRQSVAFWCNPISGHATLYWYQQILGQGPKLLIQFQNNGVVDDSQLPKDRFSAERLKGVDSTLKIQPAKLEDSAVYLCASSSTGGRSGYEQYFGPGTRLTVT.

This clonotype was counted many times. J is TRBJ1-3 and V is TRBV7-2; D is ambiguous. The germline V gene has CDR1 SGHTA and CDR2 FQGNSA. The CDR3 runs to 17 residues. V lost 5 bases and J 4 bases, leaving 21 bases between the germline ends. The CDR3 DNA is TGTGCCAGCAGCCCAGACCCTGGCGTGACCCCCGGAAACACCATATATTTT. Amino acid sequence: CASSPDPGVTPGNTIYF.

There are many counts of this clonotype. This chain connects TRBV7-2 to TRBJ1-1; D might be TRBD1 (5 bases). The CDR3 has 17 amino acids. Germline CDR1 is SGHTA and CDR2 is FQGNSA. The germline V and J ends were trimmed by 5 bases and 5 bases, with 24 bases remaining between them. Here the CDR3 DNA reads TGTGCCAGCAGCCGGCCCCGGGGCCCAGGTGGGAATACTGAAGCTTTCTTT. Translated, it gives CASSRPRGPGGNTEAFF.

There are many counts of this clonotype. The V call is TRBV5-6, the J call TRBJ1-4, with D unresolved. The V and J ends lost 1 base and 7 bases respectively, with 5 bases between them. This CDR3 has 12 residues. Germline V gene data show CDR1 as SGHDT and CDR2 as YYEEEE. DNA of the CDR3: TGTGCCAGCAGCTTGTTCGGTGAAAAACTGTTTTTT. Translated: CASSLFGEKLFF.

This clonotype was observed a few times. V and J are TRBV6-1 and TRBJ1-1; no firm D call. The ends were cut back, 6 bases at V and 3 bases at J, with 14 bases in the middle. Germline values: CDR1 MNHNS, CDR2 SASEGT. This CDR3 contains 14 residues. CDR3 sequence reads: CASSDLRRDTEAFF. The CDR3 DNA is TGTGCCAGCAGCGATCTCCGGAGGGACACTGAAGCTTTCTTT.

This clonotype was found many times. The V gene is TRBV9, the J gene TRBJ2-1; 14 bases match TRBD2. With 4 bases clipped from V and 4 bases from J, the junction kept 1 base outside the gene matches. CDR3 size: 15 residues. CDR1 is SGDLS and CDR2 is YYNGEE in the germline V gene. The CDR3 sequence is CASSRTSGGYNEQFF. CDR3 in DNA: TGTGCCAGCAGCCGGACTAGCGGGGGGTACAATGAGCAGTTCTTC.

This clonotype has ten or more counts. This chain links TRBV10-3 with TRBJ2-7; D uncertain. The CDR3 consists of 12 residues. V lost 6 bases and J 2 bases, leaving 8 bases between the germline ends. CDR1 is ENHRY and CDR2 is SYGVKD in the germline V gene. CDR3 sequence reads: CAIRDPTYEQYF. The CDR3 region has the DNA TGTGCCATCAGGGACCCGACCTACGAGCAGTACTTC.

This clonotype has more than one count but fewer than ten. This chain links TRBV4-1 with TRBJ2-1; D gene ambiguous. The ends were cut back, 0 bases at V and 0 bases at J, with 24 bases in the middle. Germline lookup yields CDR1 MGHRA and CDR2 YSYEKL. The CDR3 loop spans 21 amino acids. The CDR3 nucleotides read TGCGCCAGCAGCCAAGATAAAGGCACACGGACCCAAACGGGCTCCTACAATGAGCAGTTCTTC. Its translation is CASSQDKGTRTQTGSYNEQFF.

The table lists this clonotype with many counts. J is TRBJ1-2 and V is TRBV6-1; a possible D gene is TRBD1 (5 bases). This CDR3 comprises 13 residues. Trimming cost V 7 bases and J 4 bases, with 13 bases left between them. The germline CDR1 and CDR2 sequences are MNHNS and SASEGT. CDR3 DNA: TGTGCCAGCACCTCTGGGGGTCTCTATGGCTACACCTTC. Amino acids: CASTSGGLYGYTF.

Many counts were recorded for this clonotype. The V gene is TRBV9, the J gene TRBJ2-7; maybe TRBD1 (6 bases). The germline V gene has CDR1 SGDLS and CDR2 YYNGEE. Trimming removed 3 bases at V and 1 base at J, with 14 bases between. The CDR3 contains 15 residues. Here the CDR3 reads CASSAWTAPSYEQYF. The DNA for the CDR3 is TGTGCCAGCAGCGCCTGGACAGCACCGTCCTACGAGCAGTACTTC.

This clonotype was recorded a few times. J is TRBJ2-1 and V is TRBV12-3 or TRBV12-4; D is undetermined. The V end was cut by 5 bases, the J end by 5 bases, with 7 bases between. The CDR3 contains 12 residues. As DNA, the CDR3 is TGTGCCAGCAGTCACACTAACAATGAGCAGTTCTTC. Translation gives CASSHTNNEQFF.

The table lists this clonotype with many counts. Here the CDR3 reads CASGYTGVGGYTF. CDR3 nucleotides: TGTGCCAGCGGGTATACAGGGGTGGGCGGCTACACCTTC. This chain uses TRBV7-2 with TRBJ1-2; 7 bases line up with TRBD1. Germline-derived CDR1 and CDR2 are SGHTA and FQGNSA. After removal of 8 bases from V and 8 bases from J, the junction contained 11 bases not matched to a gene. The CDR3 sequence is 13 residues long.

This clonotype was observed at least ten times. The chain uses TRBV9 and TRBJ2-1; TRBD1 aligns across 10 bases. This CDR3 contains 14 residues. Trimming cost V 4 bases and J 14 bases; bases outside gene matches: 12. CDR1 and CDR2 (germline): SGDLS, YYNGEE. CDR3 bases: TGTGCCAGCAGCCTACCTTCCGGGACAGGGGAAAAGTTCTTC. It codes for CASSLPSGTGEKFF.